This T cell receptor beta chain was documented in a study of cytomegalovirus exposure and HLA in healthy donors. This CDR3 contains 17 residues. V gave up 4 bases and J gave up 10 bases, with 27 bases separating them. Per the germline V gene, CDR1 is SGHNT and CDR2 is YYREEE (reference sequence). PCR primers comprised 60 Vbeta and 13 Jbeta primers. The table came from immunoSEQ multiplex PCR; TCRdb's copy has only in-frame clones and leaves some out. The sample comprises some 220,000 clones, 70% to 90% of which are singletons, and approximately 0.24% rests with the top ten. Source material: PBMCs. This clonotype was sampled from a girl between 2 and 10 years old in good health and CMV-seronegative. This sequence joins TRBV5-4 and TRBJ2-1; TRBD2 is a possible D gene (7 bases). Here the CDR3 reads CASSPEDFGGRGAEQFF. The CDR3 region has the DNA TGTGCCAGCAGCCCCGAGGATTTCGGAGGGAGGGGGGCCGAGCAGTTCTTC.